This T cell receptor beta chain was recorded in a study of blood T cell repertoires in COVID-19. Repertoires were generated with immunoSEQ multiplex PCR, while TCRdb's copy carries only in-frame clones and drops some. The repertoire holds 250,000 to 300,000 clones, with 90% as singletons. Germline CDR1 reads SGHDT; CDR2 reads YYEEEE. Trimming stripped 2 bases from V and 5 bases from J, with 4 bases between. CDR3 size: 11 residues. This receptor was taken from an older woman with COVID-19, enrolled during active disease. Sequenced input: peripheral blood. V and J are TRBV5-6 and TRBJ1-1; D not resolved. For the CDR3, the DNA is TGTGCCAGCAGCTTCGGTACTGAAGCTTTCTTT. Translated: CASSFGTEAFF.